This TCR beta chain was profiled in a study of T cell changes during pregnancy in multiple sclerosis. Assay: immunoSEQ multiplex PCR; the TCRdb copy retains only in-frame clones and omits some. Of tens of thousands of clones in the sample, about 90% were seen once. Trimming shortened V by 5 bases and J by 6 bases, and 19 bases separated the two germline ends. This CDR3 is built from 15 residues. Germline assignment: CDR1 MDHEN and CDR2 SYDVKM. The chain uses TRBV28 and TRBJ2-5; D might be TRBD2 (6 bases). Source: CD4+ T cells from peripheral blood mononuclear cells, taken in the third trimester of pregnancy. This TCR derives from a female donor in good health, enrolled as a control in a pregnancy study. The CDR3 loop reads CASSARLLEGKTQYF. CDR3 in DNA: TGTGCCAGCAGTGCCCGACTCTTGGAGGGGAAGACCCAGTACTTC.